This T cell receptor beta chain originates from a study of post-analysis software for immune sequencing data (dated by TCRdb to between 2015 and 2016). In the study overall: Recorded disease courses included relapsing-remitting, secondary progressive and progressive-relapsing multiple sclerosis, with some patients lacking subtype annotation. The multiple sclerosis patient repertoires were compared with ten to eleven previously published healthy control repertoires from donors aged about 6 to 25 years. A subset of samples was prepared in parallel using single-end sample barcoding, then pooled and co-amplified after Illumina adapter ligation.

Details on this clonotype: The specificity of this receptor is unknown. Base qualities are not at hand, and no much larger clone is one base apart.

The sample's time point label, decoded: second blood draw from one MS patient after hematopoietic stem cell transplantation. To demonstrate the VDJtools post-analysis software, TCR beta repertoires were profiled from the peripheral blood of roughly 14 young patients with multiple sclerosis. The patients with multiple sclerosis were children and adolescents between about 6 and 16 years of age. Libraries were prepared through PCR. Sequenced using an Illumina HiSeq 2500. To reduce PCR and sequencing biases, unique molecular identifiers were incorporated into the TCR beta cDNA libraries. Per 1 to 10 million input T cells, approximately 500,000 cDNA molecules were obtained, such that each molecule approximated one T cell. Patient libraries were prepared and sequenced with the same protocol used for the earlier healthy control dataset. Samples belonging to the same batch were prepared together, multiplexed and sequenced on a shared HiSeq lane. The source study handled its data this way. Raw barcoded reads were processed with MIGEC, and single-read molecular identifier groups were discarded before consensus assembly and CDR3 extraction. VDJtools was used for post-analysis of the clonotype tables, and diversity was normalized by down-sampling every dataset to the size of the smallest sample. Repertoire overlap clustering matched CDR3 amino acid but not nucleotide sequences to correct batch-related cross-sample contamination. TCRdb redid the processing of the public reads, applying fastp at Q25 and MiXCR, and retained in-frame beta chains. Rows merge per CDR3 protein into single entries with the most common DNA and genes. These V and J calls rely on TCRdb rather than the paper's analysis. This sample is represented by 150,000 to 200,000 distinct CDR3 sequences; roughly 40% of them were singletons. Over 25% of the sample is in the top ten clones.

General conclusions and limits of the study: Four or five TRBV segments, including TRBV5-6, TRBV5-1 and TRBV20-1, were significantly more frequent in patients than controls. Significantly lower normalized Chao1 diversity was found in multiple sclerosis patients than in controls, suggesting substantial peripheral T-cell clonal expansion. Direct clustering with F measure showed strong co-clustering of samples prepared in the same batch, prompting a batch-effect correction. The multiple sclerosis patient group was slightly younger than the control group.

There are 16 amino acids in the CDR3, from cysteine to phenylalanine inclusive. Only CDR3 DNA is held: 48 bases, read in frame from base 1. The junction shows trimming of 1 base on V and 7 bases on J, plus 17 bases between the germline ends. For CDR1 and CDR2, the germline V gene (reference sequence) lists LGHDT and YNNKEL. The sequence was collected from a girl between 10 and 17 years old with multiple sclerosis. Donor details come from another sample of the same person, matched by shared clones. The V gene is TRBV3-1 and the J gene is TRBJ2-1, and possibly TRBD2, on 6 matching bases. Sequencing was performed on blood, taken after autologous hematopoietic stem cell transplantation. The CDR3 is CASSQALGGPGNEQFF. DNA sequence: TGTGCCAGCAGCCAAGCTCTCGGGGGACCGGGAAATGAGCAGTTCTTC.